This T cell receptor (beta chain) was recovered during a study of blood T cell repertoires in COVID-19. Repertoires were generated with immunoSEQ multiplex PCR, while TCRdb's copy carries only in-frame clones and drops some. The data show fewer than 35,000 clones, approximately 85% seen once. The germline V gene has CDR1 MNHEY and CDR2 SVGAGI. Trimming took 7 bases from V and 6 from J; bases not matched to a gene: 8. The CDR3 runs 14 residues. The source material was peripheral blood. This chain connects TRBV6-5 to TRBJ2-3, with 9 bases fitting TRBD2. This sequence originates from a woman in her forties or fifties with active COVID-19. CDR3 amino acids: CASNEGTSFDTQYF. CDR3 DNA: TGTGCCAGCAACGAAGGGACTAGCTTTGATACGCAGTATTTT.